Described below is a single T cell receptor beta chain sequence and its context. This record belongs to a study of T cell changes during pregnancy in multiple sclerosis. Profiling relied on immunoSEQ multiplex PCR, and the TCRdb table lists in-frame clones only, not all of them. The table includes around 60,000 clones, around nine tenths detected once. The ends were cut back, 5 bases at V and 7 bases at J, with 18 bases in the middle. The CDR3 loop spans 15 amino acids. The germline gives CDR1 LNHDA, CDR2 SQIVND (reference sequence). The sample was peripheral blood, taken in the second trimester of pregnancy. This receptor was taken from a female donor with multiple sclerosis, enrolled in a pregnancy study. The rearrangement uses TRBV19 and TRBJ1-5; D possibly corresponds to TRBD1 (6 bases). The DNA of the CDR3 is TGTGCCAGTAGTGCTCAACAGGGAATGGTCCAGCCCCAGCATTTT. It is translated as CASSAQQGMVQPQHF.